The next 13 T cell receptor beta chains were all read from a single sample in a study of shared T cell receptors in the human thymus. Clones were sequenced by immunoSEQ multiplex PCR, and TCRdb holds only the in-frame ones, with some missing. This sample has around 730,000 clones, with 80% to 90% found just once. The data also belong to a second study, concerning human thymus T cells.

The sequencing sample was made of thymocytes. All receptors derive from a girl under three years old with a congenital heart defect.

The chain combines TRBV5-4 with TRBJ2-7, with D uncertain. Trimming took off 4 bases at V and 2 bases at J, with 13 bases between the two ends. Germline CDR1 is SGHNT and CDR2 is YYREEE (reference sequence). This CDR3 has 14 amino acids. The CDR3 here is CASSPPKTPYEQYF. In DNA, the CDR3 is TGTGCCAGCAGCCCCCCTAAAACCCCCTACGAGCAGTACTTC. Full variable domain (missing parts from reference TRBV5-4 and TRBJ2-7): ETGVTQSPTHLIKTRGQQVTLRCSSQSGHNTVSWYQQALGQGPQFIFQYYREEENGRGNFPPRFSGLQFPNYSSELNVNALELDDSALYLCASSPPKTPYEQYFGPGTRLTVT.

The rearrangement uses TRBV19 and TRBJ2-1, with D possibly being TRBD1 (6 bases). This CDR3 spans 12 amino acids. The V gene's germline CDR1 is LNHDA and CDR2 SQIVND (reference sequence). Trimming cost V 10 bases and J 5 bases, with 12 bases left between them. CDR3 in DNA: TGTGCCATAATAACAGGGAACAATGAGCAGTTCTTC. Encoded protein: CAIITGNNEQFF.

The chain carries TRBV5-6 and TRBJ1-2; unclear D gene. This CDR3 region has 16 residues. The germline CDR1 and CDR2 sequences are SGHDT and YYEEEE. Deletions cut 3 bases from V and 0 bases from J, with 15 bases between. The CDR3, as DNA: TGTGCCAGCAGCTACGACGGAGGGTACTCTAACTATGGCTACACCTTC. It codes for CASSYDGGYSNYGYTF.

The chain carries TRBV27 and TRBJ1-1, with TRBD1 identical over 9 bases. Unmatched junction bases numbered 16, after V lost 8 bases and J lost 0 bases. Germline V gene sequence: CDR1 MNHEY, CDR2 SMNVEV (reference sequence). The CDR3 runs to 18 residues. CDR3 amino acids: CASGVPRQGVWLNTEAFF. CDR3 DNA: TGTGCCAGCGGAGTTCCCAGACAGGGGGTTTGGTTGAACACTGAAGCTTTCTTT.

The chain uses TRBV11-2 and TRBJ2-3; 11 bases align to TRBD2. Germline trimming cut 1 base from V and 1 base from J; bases unmatched to any gene: 4. Per germline, CDR1 SGHAT and CDR2 FQNNGV. This CDR3 is built from 17 residues. DNA of the CDR3: TGTGCCAGCAGCTTAGGGGGGACTAGCGGAGGCACAGATACGCAGTATTTT. Its translation: CASSLGGTSGGTDTQYF.

The chain joins TRBV6-6 to TRBJ1-3; 9 bases map to TRBD1. CDR1 MNHNY and CDR2 SVGAGI come from the germline V gene (reference sequence). CDR3 length: 16 amino acids. V was clipped by 2 bases and J by 2 bases; unmatched bases: 4. The DNA of the CDR3 is TGTGCCAGCAGTTACGTTAGGACAGGGGCTGGAAACACCATATATTTT. It translates to CASSYVRTGAGNTIYF.

The CDR3, as DNA: TGTGCCAGCCCAAGCGTGCCCCCCGGGACAGGTACCCACACGAGGGGGGAGCTGTTTTTT. Translating it yields CASPSVPPGTGTHTRGELFF. The V and J genes are TRBV28 and TRBJ2-2, with 8 bases matching TRBD1. V lost 8 bases to trimming and J lost 8 bases; unmatched junction nucleotides: 28. The CDR3 totals 20 residues. Germline values: CDR1 MDHEN, CDR2 SYDVKM.

The chain joins TRBV7-9 to TRBJ2-5; the match to TRBD1 covers 7 bases. Germline CDR1 is SEHNR and CDR2 is FQNEAQ (reference sequence). Trimming at V came to 1 base and at J to 4 bases, leaving 0 bases not matched to a gene. The CDR3 covers 13 residues. CDR3 nucleotide sequence: TGTGCCAGCAGCTTAGAGGGGGCAGAGACCCAGTACTTC. It translates to CASSLEGAETQYF.

V is TRBV25-1 and J is TRBJ2-5, with 7 bases that match TRBD1. This CDR3 has 13 amino acids. Germline assignment: CDR1 MGHDK and CDR2 SYGVNS. The junction had 1 base not matched to a gene; V was cut back by 2 bases and J by 4 bases. This chain's CDR3 is CASSETGAETQYF. The CDR3, as DNA: TGTGCCAGCAGTGAAACAGGGGCAGAGACCCAGTACTTC.

The V call is TRBV28, the J call TRBJ2-7, with 10 bases aligning to TRBD2. CDR1 is MDHEN and CDR2 is SYDVKM in the germline V gene. The length of the CDR3 is 16 residues. V lost 7 bases and J lost 0; bases outside the gene matches: 9. The CDR3 DNA sequence: TGTGCCAGCATGGCTAGCGGGGGTCCCAGCTCCTACGAGCAGTACTTC. It specifies CASMASGGPSSYEQYF.

This clone was seen just once. This sequence joins TRBV25-1 and TRBJ2-3, with no clear D. The CDR3 spans 14 residues. Per germline, CDR1 MGHDK and CDR2 SYGVNS. The V end lost 3 bases, the J end lost 8 bases, and 15 bases lay between the germline ends. CDR3 region: CASSEAYYQVTQYF. CDR3 DNA sequence: TGTGCCAGCAGTGAGGCCTATTACCAGGTTACGCAGTATTTT.

This clone is a singleton in its sample. This chain connects TRBV6-6 to TRBJ1-5; the D is unclear. The CDR3 totals 15 residues. Per the germline V gene, CDR1 is MNHNY and CDR2 is SVGAGI (reference sequence). Trimming took 2 bases from V and 9 from J, leaving 17 bases between them. CDR3 loop: CASSYMRDKRGPQHF. The CDR3 coding sequence is TGTGCCAGCAGTTACATGCGCGATAAACGTGGGCCCCAGCATTTT.

V and J are TRBV28 and TRBJ1-5; 8 bases agree with TRBD1. Trimming removed 6 bases from V and 6 bases from J; junction bases left unmatched: 19. CDR3 length: 18 amino acids. Germline CDR1 and CDR2: MDHEN and SYDVKM. CDR3 loop: CASSLRLSGKTGVQPQHF. The DNA for the CDR3 is TGTGCCAGCAGCCTTAGACTATCCGGGAAGACAGGGGTTCAGCCCCAGCATTTT.